Listed below are T cell receptor beta chains from one sample, sequenced in a study of cytomegalovirus exposure and HLA in healthy donors. Only in-frame clones appear in the TCRdb table, and some are missing; sequencing was by immunoSEQ multiplex PCR. The sample carries 150,000 to 200,000 clones, approximately 86% recorded once. The sequencing sample was made of PBMCs. The receptors here all came from a woman aged 18-35 years in good health and CMV-seronegative. CDR3s include the opening cysteine and the closing phenylalanine or tryptophan. The order of the fields is J gene, clone size, D gene, V gene, CDR3 DNA, CDR3 protein. D genes are given only for firm matches. Size is omitted from some rows. Given values are once, few, many or a class for expanded clones.

TRBJ1-5,-,-,TRBV18,TGTGCCAGCTCACCGAAGGGAGATCAGCCCCAGCATTTT,CASSPKGDQPQHF
TRBJ2-7,-,TRBD1,TRBV5-1,TGCGCCAGCAGCCAAGGAGGACAGGAAACCTCCTACGAGCAGTACTTC,CASSQGGQETSYEQYF
TRBJ2-1,-,TRBD1,TRBV19,TGTGCCAGTAGCTTGACAGGGGACTCCTACAATGAGCAGTTCTTC,CASSLTGDSYNEQFF
TRBJ2-1,once,TRBD2,TRBV5-1,TGCGCCAGCAGCTTCTTGGTGGCGGGAGACATCGACAATGAGCAGTTCTTC,CASSFLVAGDIDNEQFF
TRBJ2-7,-,-,TRBV30,TGTGCTGTCCAAGGGGCCTACGAGCAGTACTTC,CAVQGAYEQYF
TRBJ1-5,-,TRBD1,TRBV10-3,TGTGCCATCAGTGGGACAGGGGACAATCAGCCCCAGCATTTT,CAISGTGDNQPQHF
TRBJ1-2,-,-,TRBV6-5,TGTGCCAGCAGGTCCCAGGGCTTCTATGGCTACACCTTC,CASRSQGFYGYTF
TRBJ2-2,-,-,TRBV28,TGTGCCAGCAGTTTACCGGACAGAACCGGGGAGCTGTTTTTT,CASSLPDRTGELFF
TRBJ2-5,-,TRBD1,TRBV5-1,TGCGCCAGCAGCTCGGGACAGGGGGCTGGTGAGACCCAGTACTTC,CASSSGQGAGETQYF
TRBJ1-1,-,-,TRBV11-2,TGTGCCAGCAGCCGACCCTTGGGGGGACCTGAAGCTTTCTTT,CASSRPLGGPEAFF
TRBJ2-7,-,-,TRBV4-1,TGCGCCAGCAGCCAAGAGGGAAAGGGAGGAGCCTACGAGCAGTACTTC,CASSQEGKGGAYEQYF
TRBJ1-3,few,-,TRBV5-3,TGTGCCAGAAGCTTGGGTCCCAGATATTTT,CARSLGPRYF
TRBJ1-5,-,-,TRBV6-5,TGTGCCAGCAGTTACATCCGGGGTGATCAGCCCCAGCATTTT,CASSYIRGDQPQHF
TRBJ2-2,-,TRBD2,TRBV27,TGTGCCAGCAGTTTAATGGCTAGGGCGGGAGCAACCGGGGAGCTGTTTTTT,CASSLMARAGATGELFF
TRBJ2-2,-,TRBD2,TRBV6-5,TGTGCCAGCAGTTTCGGTTGGGGGGGGTACACCGGGGAGCTGTTTTTT,CASSFGWGGYTGELFF
TRBJ1-1,-,-,TRBV27,TGTGCCAGCAGTTCTGGACTTCGGAACACTGAAGCTTTCTTT,CASSSGLRNTEAFF
TRBJ2-1,-,TRBD2,TRBV27,TGTGCCAGCAGTTTCGCGGGGGGGTACAATGAGCAGTTCTTC,CASSFAGGYNEQFF
TRBJ2-7,-,TRBD2,TRBV2,TGTGCCAGCAAGCGGGATCGCGAGCAGTACTTC,CASKRDREQYF
TRBJ1-6,-,-,TRBV30,TGTGCCTGGAGTGGTAGCAGGGGATTCGGGAATTCACCCCTCCACTTT,CAWSGSRGFGNSPLHF
TRBJ1-2,-,TRBD1,TRBV19,TGTGCCAGTACCTCACAGGGGTCGGTTGGCTACACCTTC,CASTSQGSVGYTF
TRBJ1-4,-,-,TRBV7-9,TGTGCCAGCAGTTCAATGAGGGGAACTACAGGGAATGAAAAACTGTTTTTT,CASSSMRGTTGNEKLFF
TRBJ2-1,-,TRBD1,TRBV28,TGTGCCAGCAGTTTCGGCCCCGGACAGGGTCATGAGCAGTTCTTC,CASSFGPGQGHEQFF
TRBJ2-7,-,TRBD1,TRBV19,TGTGCCAGTAGTGCTGCGACAGGGGGGTACGAGCAGTACTTC,CASSAATGGYEQYF